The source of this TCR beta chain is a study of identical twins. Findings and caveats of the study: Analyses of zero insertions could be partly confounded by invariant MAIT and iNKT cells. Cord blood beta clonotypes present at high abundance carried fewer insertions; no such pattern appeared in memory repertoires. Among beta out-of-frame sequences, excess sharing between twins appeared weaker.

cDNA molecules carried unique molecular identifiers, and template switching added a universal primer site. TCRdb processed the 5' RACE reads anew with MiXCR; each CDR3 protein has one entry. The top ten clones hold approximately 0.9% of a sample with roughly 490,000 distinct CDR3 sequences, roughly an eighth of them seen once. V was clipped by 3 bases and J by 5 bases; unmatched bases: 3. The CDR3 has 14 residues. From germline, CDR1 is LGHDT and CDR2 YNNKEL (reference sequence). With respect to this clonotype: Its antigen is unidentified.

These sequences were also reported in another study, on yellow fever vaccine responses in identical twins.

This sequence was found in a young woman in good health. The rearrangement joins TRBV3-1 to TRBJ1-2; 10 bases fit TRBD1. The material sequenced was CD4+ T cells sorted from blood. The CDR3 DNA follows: TGTGCCAGCAGCCAGGGGACAGGGGTGTATGGCTACACCTTC. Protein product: CASSQGTGVYGYTF.